These 19 T cell receptor beta chains were sequenced from one sample in a study of neoadjuvant anti-PD-1 for oral cavity cancer (dated by TCRdb to 2020 to 2023). Library preparation was by the immunoSEQ multiplex PCR assay. This immuneACCESS table, as held by TCRdb, lists in-frame sequences with V and J called but not all clones. Of the missing ones, under half trace to an unresolved V gene in checked studies; the others have no known cause. Recorded for this sample are 20,000 to 30,000 clones; around a quarter of them occurred a single time. The top ten clones comprise about 16% of the sample. The time point label, as the study defines it: after neoadjuvant nivolumab, at surgical resection. Source: tumor tissue, taken after nivolumab (anti-PD-1) treatment. These receptors were obtained from a person aged 35-79 years with oral cavity squamous cell carcinoma.

This clone has only a few counts. The V call is TRBV27, the J call TRBJ2-1; 7 positions match TRBD2. Germline V gene data show CDR1 as MNHEY and CDR2 as SMNVEV (reference sequence). This CDR3 has 15 residues. V shed 5 bases and J 7 bases; nucleotides not matched to a gene: 11. CDR3 in amino acids: CASSNMEGTINEQFF. CDR3 DNA: TGTGCCAGCAGTAACATGGAGGGGACTATAAATGAGCAGTTCTTC.

The rearrangement joins TRBV5-4 to TRBJ1-1, with D perhaps TRBD1 (6 bases). Germline V lookup: CDR1 SGHNT, CDR2 YYREEE (reference sequence). Trimming took 4 bases from V and 4 from J, leaving 8 bases between them. The CDR3 has 12 residues. CDR3 bases: TGTGCCAGCAGCATACAGGGCACTGAAGCTTTCTTT. Its protein is CASSIQGTEAFF.

This clone was picked up many times. The chain couples TRBV4-1 to TRBJ2-5, with 9 bases fitting TRBD2. The trim removed 3 bases at V and 1 base at J, leaving 3 bases unmatched. Germline V CDR1 and CDR2: MGHRA, YSYEKL. CDR3 length equals 15 residues. CDR3 DNA sequence: TGCGCCAGCAGCCAGGGACTAGCACCCCAAGAGACCCAGTACTTC. Its protein is CASSQGLAPQETQYF.

The sample holds a few counts of this clone. The chain combines TRBV27 with TRBJ2-4; D gene ambiguous. Trimming took 4 bases from V and 0 from J, leaving 10 bases between them. The CDR3 has 15 amino acids. Germline V gene sequence: CDR1 MNHEY, CDR2 SMNVEV (reference sequence). This chain's CDR3 is CASSSPGLAKNIQYF. CDR3 bases: TGTGCCAGCAGTTCCCCTGGGCTAGCCAAAAACATTCAGTACTTC.

This clone was found a few times. The chain couples TRBV6-5 to TRBJ2-5; possible D gene TRBD2, 6 bases. V lost 6 bases, J lost 4 bases, and 15 bases lay in between. Germline V CDR1 and CDR2: MNHEY, SVGAGI. The CDR3 has 14 residues. CDR3 loop: CASRPLRRVETQYF. In DNA form, the CDR3 reads TGTGCCAGCAGACCACTGCGGAGGGTAGAGACCCAGTACTTC.

V is TRBV5-4 and J is TRBJ1-2, with TRBD1 as a possible D gene (6 bases). This CDR3 spans 13 amino acids. From germline, CDR1 is SGHNT and CDR2 YYREEE (reference sequence). Trimming took off 4 bases at V and 3 bases at J, with 10 bases between the two ends. The CDR3 spells CASSVGGYYGYTF. For the CDR3, the DNA is TGTGCCAGCAGCGTAGGGGGATACTATGGCTACACCTTC.

This clone appeared a few times. The chain is built from TRBV30 and TRBJ2-2, with D possibly matching TRBD1 (5 bases). This CDR3 is 13 amino acids long. Germline-derived CDR1 and CDR2 are GTSNPN and SVGIG (reference sequence). The V and J ends lost 2 bases and 4 bases respectively, with 8 bases between them. The chain's CDR3 is CAWSQGSTGELFF. The CDR3 DNA is TGTGCCTGGAGTCAGGGCAGCACCGGGGAGCTGTTTTTT.

The V call is TRBV27, the J call TRBJ2-7, with 11 bases aligning to TRBD1. The germline CDR1 and CDR2 sequences are MNHEY and SMNVEV (reference sequence). The V gene end was trimmed by 5 bases and the J gene end by 5 bases; junction bases not matched to a gene: 5. The CDR3 length is 14 residues. In DNA form, the CDR3 reads TGTGCCAGCAGTCCAGGGACAGGGGGTAACGAGCAGTACTTC. It translates to CASSPGTGGNEQYF.

This clone was seen only a few times. J is TRBJ1-2 and V is TRBV28, with TRBD1 as a possible D gene (6 bases). V was pared by 1 base and J by 5 bases, with 20 bases between. This CDR3 is built from 17 residues. Germline V lookup: CDR1 MDHEN, CDR2 SYDVKM. The CDR3 spells CASSLSVATTGSYGYTF. CDR3 coding DNA: TGTGCCAGCAGTTTATCGGTGGCGACGACAGGATCGTATGGCTACACCTTC.

By its share, this clone is medium-sized. The chain carries TRBV2 and TRBJ1-2, with D possibly TRBD1 on 5 matching bases. Germline values: CDR1 SNHLY, CDR2 FYNNEI. Trimming took 0 bases from V and 3 from J, leaving 11 bases between them. CDR3 size: 15 residues. CDR3 residues: CASSEAPQGDYGYTF. The CDR3 DNA reads as TGTGCCAGCAGTGAAGCGCCTCAAGGGGACTATGGCTACACCTTC.

The sample holds a few counts of this clone. The chain uses TRBV5-6 and TRBJ1-2, with TRBD1 matching 7 bases. V was clipped by 4 bases and J by 4 bases; unmatched bases: 7. Germline CDR1 reads SGHDT; CDR2 reads YYEEEE. CDR3 length: 14 amino acids. The CDR3 nucleotides read TGTGCCAGCAGCCTAGGACAGGATACCTATGGCTACACCTTC. Translated, it gives CASSLGQDTYGYTF.

The chain couples TRBV6-1 to TRBJ1-4, with 8 bases that match TRBD1. This CDR3 has 15 amino acids. Germline loops: CDR1 MNHNS, CDR2 SASEGT. Unmatched junction bases numbered 6, after V lost 4 bases and J lost 5 bases. CDR3 loop: CASSGYTGGNEKLFF. Written as DNA, the CDR3 is TGTGCCAGCAGTGGCTATACAGGGGGGAATGAAAAACTGTTTTTT.

The chain couples TRBV25-1 to TRBJ1-2; a weak D match, TRBD1 (6 bases). V was pared by 5 bases and J by 7 bases, with 11 bases between. The V gene's germline CDR1 is MGHDK and CDR2 SYGVNS. This CDR3 contains 12 residues. The CDR3 region has the DNA TGTGCCAGCAGTTGGGGGGCTGCTGGCTACACCTTC. This translates into CASSWGAAGYTF.

This clone was detected a few times. V usage is TRBV6-6 and J usage is TRBJ1-2; 9 bases match TRBD1. Germline CDR1 and CDR2: MNHNY and SVGAGI (reference sequence). The CDR3 is 14 residues long. With 10 bases clipped from V and 2 bases from J, the junction kept 8 bases outside the gene matches. The DNA for the CDR3 is TGTGCCACTCGAGGGACAGGGAGGAACTATGGCTACACCTTC. Protein: CATRGTGRNYGYTF.

This chain links TRBV15 with TRBJ2-2; either TRBD1 or TRBD2 may fit D (5 bases each). V gave up 0 bases and J gave up 3 bases, with 8 bases separating them. The CDR3 contains 15 residues. Germline V gives CDR1 LNHNV, CDR2 YYDKDF (reference sequence). DNA for the CDR3: TGTGCCACCAGCAGAGACGGGGCCGACACCGGGGAGCTGTTTTTT. Residues: CATSRDGADTGELFF.

The rearrangement uses TRBV5-1 and TRBJ1-3; no firm D call. V shed 0 bases and J shed 0 bases, with 4 bases lying between them. The CDR3 totals 14 residues. Germline V gene data show CDR1 as SGHRS and CDR2 as YFSETQ. The CDR3 DNA reads TGCGCCAGCAGCTTGGCCGGCTCTGGAAACACCATATATTTT. Residues: CASSLAGSGNTIYF. The full variable domain, with the rest looked up from reference TRBV5-1 and TRBJ1-3, is KAGVTQTPRYLIKTRGQQVTLSCSPISGHRSVSWYQQTPGQGLQFLFEYFSETQRNKGNFPGRFSGRQFSNSRSEMNVSTLELGDSALYLCASSLAGSGNTIYFGEGSWLTVV.

In this sample, this clone is medium-sized. The chain has TRBV19 and TRBJ2-3; 7 bases align to TRBD2. The CDR3 runs 15 residues. J was trimmed by 6 bases and V by 3 bases; bases with no gene match: 9. Germline CDR1 is LNHDA and CDR2 is SQIVND (reference sequence). This CDR3 is CASSISGGSWDTQYF. Here the CDR3 DNA reads TGTGCCAGTAGTATCAGTGGCGGGAGCTGGGATACGCAGTATTTT. Full variable domain (outside the CDR3, taken from reference TRBV19 and TRBJ2-3): DGGITQSPKYLFRKEGQNVTLSCEQNLNHDAMYWYRQDPGQGLRLIYYSQIVNDFQKGDIAEGYSVSREKKESFPLTVTSAQKNPTAFYLCASSISGGSWDTQYFGPGTRLTVL.

The chain has TRBV30 and TRBJ2-2; D remains unclear. The CDR3 contains 14 residues. Per germline, CDR1 GTSNPN and CDR2 SVGIG (reference sequence). V was shortened by 3 bases and J by 6 bases, with 14 bases between the two germline ends. The CDR3 here is CAWRGSLFAGELFF. The CDR3 bases are TGTGCCTGGAGAGGCAGTTTGTTCGCCGGGGAGCTGTTTTTT.

The chain recombines TRBV19 with TRBJ1-5; D remains ambiguous. The CDR3 totals 16 residues. With 2 bases removed from V and 4 bases from J, the gap between germline ends came to 15 bases. CDR1 and CDR2 from the germline V gene are LNHDA and SQIVND (reference sequence). The CDR3 nucleotides read TGTGCCAGTAGTATAAGATTCCGGACGGATAATCAGCCCCAGCATTTT. Its protein is CASSIRFRTDNQPQHF.